Listed below are T cell receptor beta chains from one sample, sequenced in a study of human versus mouse CDR3 diversity and MHC coevolution. Libraries were prepared by immunoSEQ multiplex PCR; TCRdb keeps only in-frame clonotypes and omits some of them. The sample lists tens of thousands of clones, 80% to 95% occurring once. Material: naive CD4+ T cells from blood. Every receptor here comes from a person aged 25 to 75 in good health. CDR3s include the opening cysteine and the closing phenylalanine or tryptophan. Each record gives: J gene, V gene, D gene, clone size, CDR3 DNA, CDR3 protein. D genes are given only for firm matches. Rows give clone size only sometimes, using once, few, many, or a class for an expanded clone.

J gene: TRBJ2-7; V gene: TRBV5-1; D gene: TRBD1; clone size: NA; CDR3 DNA: TGCGCCAGCAGCTTGTCCCCAGGGGGCACCTACGAGCAGTACTTC; CDR3 protein: CASSLSPGGTYEQYF
J gene: TRBJ1-1; V gene: TRBV28; D gene: TRBD1; clone size: NA; CDR3 DNA: TGTGCCAGTGTTATCCTACCGGGACAGGGCGACACTGAAGCTTTCTTT; CDR3 protein: CASVILPGQGDTEAFF
J gene: TRBJ1-4; V gene: TRBV25-1; D gene: NA; clone size: NA; CDR3 DNA: TGTGCCAGCAGTGAATGGGGCGAGAATGAAAAACTGTTTTTT; CDR3 protein: CASSEWGENEKLFF
J gene: TRBJ2-7; V gene: TRBV5-1; D gene: NA; clone size: NA; CDR3 DNA: TGCGCCAGCCTTAAAACTCGCTCCTACGAGCAGTACTTC; CDR3 protein: CASLKTRSYEQYF
J gene: TRBJ2-1; V gene: TRBV27; D gene: TRBD1; clone size: NA; CDR3 DNA: TGTGCCAGCAGTTTGGACAGGGTCAATGAGCAGTTCTTC; CDR3 protein: CASSLDRVNEQFF
J gene: TRBJ1-2; V gene: TRBV5-1; D gene: TRBD1; clone size: NA; CDR3 DNA: TGCGCCAGCAGACTGACAGGGCTCTATGGCTACACCTTC; CDR3 protein: CASRLTGLYGYTF
J gene: TRBJ1-1; V gene: TRBV25-1; D gene: NA; clone size: NA; CDR3 DNA: TGTGCCAGCAGTGAGGGGGCGCGGGCGGCTTTCTTT; CDR3 protein: CASSEGARAAFF
J gene: TRBJ1-5; V gene: TRBV6-7; D gene: NA; clone size: NA; CDR3 DNA: TGTGCCAGCAGTCGGGAGAGGTCCCAGCATTTT; CDR3 protein: CASSRERSQHF
J gene: TRBJ1-1; V gene: TRBV5-1; D gene: NA; clone size: NA; CDR3 DNA: TGCGCCAGCAGCCCGGAGGGACGGATGAACACTGAAGCTTTCTTT; CDR3 protein: CASSPEGRMNTEAFF
J gene: TRBJ1-6; V gene: TRBV18; D gene: NA; clone size: NA; CDR3 DNA: TGTGCCAGCTCACCAATGGAGGATAATTCACCCCTCCACTTT; CDR3 protein: CASSPMEDNSPLHF
J gene: TRBJ1-2; V gene: TRBV7-9; D gene: TRBD1; clone size: NA; CDR3 DNA: TGTGCCAGCAGCCAGGGCGGACAGGGGGCGCGGGGCTACACCTTC; CDR3 protein: CASSQGGQGARGYTF
J gene: TRBJ2-3; V gene: TRBV7-3; D gene: TRBD1; clone size: NA; CDR3 DNA: TGTGCCAGCAGCTTAGCGAGCGGACAGGGGATTACAGATACGCAGTATTTT; CDR3 protein: CASSLASGQGITDTQYF
J gene: TRBJ1-2; V gene: TRBV30; D gene: NA; clone size: NA; CDR3 DNA: TGTGCCTCGGACATCCGAGCCTATGGCTACACCTTC; CDR3 protein: CASDIRAYGYTF
J gene: TRBJ2-1; V gene: TRBV6-6; D gene: TRBD2; clone size: NA; CDR3 DNA: TGTGCCACGAAACGGACTAGCGGGGGGAAGAATGAGCAGTTCTTC; CDR3 protein: CATKRTSGGKNEQFF
J gene: TRBJ2-6; V gene: TRBV12-5; D gene: NA; clone size: NA; CDR3 DNA: TGTGCTAGTGGTTTGGGCCGGGACTTGGGTCCCTCTGGGGCCAACGTCCTGACTTTC; CDR3 protein: CASGLGRDLGPSGANVLTF
J gene: TRBJ1-2; V gene: TRBV30; D gene: NA; clone size: NA; CDR3 DNA: TGTGCCTGGAAGGAAACTACTTCTAACTATGGCTACACCTTC; CDR3 protein: CAWKETTSNYGYTF
J gene: TRBJ2-7; V gene: TRBV9; D gene: TRBD2; clone size: NA; CDR3 DNA: TGTGCCAGCAGCGTAGGCGGGGGAGGAGTATACGAGCAGTACTTC; CDR3 protein: CASSVGGGGVYEQYF
J gene: TRBJ2-5; V gene: TRBV4-1; D gene: TRBD2; clone size: NA; CDR3 DNA: TGCGCCAGCAGCCAAGATCTAGCGGGGTACCAAGAGACCCAGTACTTC; CDR3 protein: CASSQDLAGYQETQYF
J gene: TRBJ2-7; V gene: TRBV6-5; D gene: TRBD2; clone size: NA; CDR3 DNA: TGTGCCAGCAGTTACTCGGGTTACAGCGGGAGTGACGAGCAGTACTTC; CDR3 protein: CASSYSGYSGSDEQYF
J gene: TRBJ2-5; V gene: TRBV19; D gene: NA; clone size: NA; CDR3 DNA: TGTGCCAGTAGTATAGGCGTGAAGGGGCAGAAGCAAGAGACCCAGTACTTC; CDR3 protein: CASSIGVKGQKQETQYF
J gene: TRBJ2-4; V gene: TRBV29-1; D gene: TRBD1; clone size: NA; CDR3 DNA: TGCAGCGGTTCACAGGGGGCCCAAAACATTCAGTACTTC; CDR3 protein: CSGSQGAQNIQYF
J gene: TRBJ1-4; V gene: TRBV18; D gene: TRBD1; clone size: once; CDR3 DNA: TGTGCCAGCTCCCCGGACAGGGGTGAAAAACTGTTTTTT; CDR3 protein: CASSPDRGEKLFF
J gene: TRBJ1-2; V gene: TRBV30; D gene: NA; clone size: NA; CDR3 DNA: TGTGCCTGGAGTCCGTCCGGGGAATATGGCTACACCTTC; CDR3 protein: CAWSPSGEYGYTF
J gene: TRBJ2-3; V gene: TRBV7-7; D gene: TRBD1; clone size: NA; CDR3 DNA: TGTGCCAGCAGCCCCTTGACAGGGAGCCGGACAGATACGCAGTATTTT; CDR3 protein: CASSPLTGSRTDTQYF
J gene: TRBJ2-1; V gene: TRBV7-9; D gene: NA; clone size: NA; CDR3 DNA: TGTGCCAGCAGCCCCCGGGACAATGAGCAGTTCTTC; CDR3 protein: CASSPRDNEQFF
J gene: TRBJ1-1; V gene: TRBV6-5; D gene: NA; clone size: NA; CDR3 DNA: TGTGCCAGCAGGGTAGTGGGGCCGCCCACTGAAGCTTTCTTT; CDR3 protein: CASRVVGPPTEAFF
J gene: TRBJ2-5; V gene: TRBV5-4; D gene: TRBD1; clone size: once; CDR3 DNA: TGTGCCAGCAGCTTTGGACAGGGTCAAGAGACCCAGTACTTC; CDR3 protein: CASSFGQGQETQYF
J gene: TRBJ1-5; V gene: TRBV4-2; D gene: TRBD1; clone size: NA; CDR3 DNA: TGTGCCAGCAGCGAAGACAGGGTCAGGCTGAGAATCCTGATAAGCAATCAGCCCCAGCATTTT; CDR3 protein: CASSEDRVRLRILISNQPQHF